A single sample gave rise to the 23 T cell receptor beta chains below, sequenced in a study of CD8 T cells in ankylosing spondylitis. Each CDR3 protein is one row after TCRdb ran MiXCR on the 5' RACE reads. Altogether roughly 440,000 distinct CDR3 sequences are present, roughly 15% being singletons, with the ten largest covering just over 1%. Which antigens these TCRs recognize remains unknown. Study-wide findings and caveats: In ankylosing spondylitis blood, a motif of roughly eight highly homologous TCR beta variants appeared characteristic.

Sequencing was carried out using blood, either unsorted or a sorted T cell fraction (not recorded which). Source of these receptors: a male donor with ankylosing spondylitis.

This clonotype was seen just once. The rearrangement links TRBV18 to TRBJ1-4; D might be TRBD1 (5 bases). Trimming removed 4 bases from V and 5 bases from J, with 11 bases in between. The CDR3 has 14 amino acids. Germline CDR1 reads KGHSH; CDR2 reads LQKENI. The CDR3 bases are TGTGCCAGCTCACGTGCTGGGGACAATGAAAAACTGTTTTTT. It encodes CASSRAGDNEKLFF. Combining the CDR3 with reference TRBV18 and TRBJ1-4 gives the whole variable domain NAGVMQNPRHLVRRRGQEARLRCSPMKGHSHVYWYRQLPEEGLKFMVYLQKENIIDESGMPKERFSAEFPKEGPSILRIQQVVRGDSAAYFCASSRAGDNEKLFFGSGTQLSVL.

V gene TRBV5-5 combines with J gene TRBJ1-5; TRBD1 might be the D (5 bases). CDR3 length: 18 amino acids. The V gene's germline CDR1 is SGHKS and CDR2 YYEKEE (reference sequence). Trimming took off 3 bases at V and 1 base at J, with 20 bases between the two ends. CDR3 in amino acids: CASSSGWGAGGSNQPQHF. Written as DNA, the CDR3 is TGTGCCAGCAGCTCTGGTTGGGGCGCGGGGGGAAGCAATCAGCCCCAGCATTTT.

The CDR3 DNA reads as TGTGCCAGCAGCGTGGGGACTACCGCCTACAATGAGCAGTTCTTC. This encodes CASSVGTTAYNEQFF. The chain uses TRBV9 and TRBJ2-1; TRBD2 aligns across 7 bases. V shed 2 bases and J 2 bases; nucleotides not matched to a gene: 4. The CDR3 has 15 residues. Germline V lookup: CDR1 SGDLS, CDR2 YYNGEE. Drawing the rest from reference TRBV9 and TRBJ2-1, the complete variable domain is DSGVTQTPKHLITATGQRVTLRCSPRSGDLSVYWYQQSLDQGLQFLIQYYNGEERAKGNILERFSAQQFPDLHSELNLSSLELGDSALYFCASSVGTTAYNEQFFGPGTRLTVL.

In this sample, this clonotype turned up many times. The V call is TRBV16, the J call TRBJ1-3; D is ambiguous. Trimming took off 4 bases at V and 4 bases at J, with 14 bases between the two ends. Germline assignment: CDR1 KGHSY and CDR2 FQNENV. CDR3 length: 15 amino acids. This chain's CDR3 is CASSPRDEVGNTIYF. In DNA, the CDR3 is TGTGCCAGCAGCCCCCGAGATGAGGTCGGAAACACCATATATTTT.

The genes are TRBV6-2 or TRBV6-3 and TRBJ1-6; no clear D. V was clipped by 0 bases and J by 0 bases, with 21 bases between them. The CDR3 totals 21 residues. The germline CDR1 and CDR2 sequences are MNHEY and SVGEGT. CDR3 coding DNA: TGTGCCAGCAGTTACTCCAGCTTGAGGGTTATCGGTCCCTCCTATAATTCACCCCTCCACTTT. Its translation: CASSYSSLRVIGPSYNSPLHF.

This chain links TRBV6-2 or TRBV6-3 with TRBJ2-1; the match to TRBD1 covers 10 bases. V trimming: 6 bases; J trimming: 8 bases; junction bases outside the gene matches: 7. Germline V gives CDR1 MNHEY, CDR2 SVGEGT. The CDR3 consists of 14 residues. CDR3 DNA sequence: TGTGCCAGCAGGGGGACAGGGGTTAGCTATGAGCAGTTCTTC. It encodes CASRGTGVSYEQFF.

This clonotype was picked up many times. The chain is built from TRBV5-1 and TRBJ2-1, with 8 bases fitting TRBD1. The V and J ends lost 4 bases and 3 bases, in that order; junction bases with no gene match: 6. The CDR3 has 15 amino acids. The germline gives CDR1 SGHRS, CDR2 YFSETQ. This CDR3 is CASSPDRGIYNEQFF. CDR3 DNA sequence: TGCGCCAGCAGCCCTGACAGGGGCATCTACAATGAGCAGTTCTTC.

This chain links TRBV18 with TRBJ2-1; 12 nucleotides align to TRBD2. Germline trimming cut 0 bases from V and 8 bases from J; bases unmatched to any gene: 5. Germline lookup yields CDR1 KGHSH and CDR2 LQKENI. This CDR3 has 16 residues. This CDR3 reads CASSPPGLAGSHEQFF. In DNA form, the CDR3 reads TGTGCCAGCTCACCACCGGGACTAGCGGGTAGCCATGAGCAGTTCTTC.

The chain couples TRBV28 to TRBJ2-7, with D maybe TRBD2 (6 bases). V gave up 5 bases and J gave up 7 bases, with 21 bases separating them. Germline V gives CDR1 MDHEN, CDR2 SYDVKM. This CDR3 region has 15 residues. CDR3 sequence reads: CASSRGRRDRTEQYF. The CDR3 DNA follows: TGTGCCAGCAGTCGCGGTCGGAGGGACCGCACTGAGCAGTACTTC.

The chain couples TRBV12-3 or TRBV12-4 to TRBJ1-1, with 8 bases fitting TRBD1. V trimming: 6 bases; J trimming: 6 bases; junction bases outside the gene matches: 6. The CDR3 is made up of 13 amino acids. The CDR3 DNA is TGTGCCAGCAGGGACAGGGTCCACGCTGAAGCTTTCTTT. As protein: CASRDRVHAEAFF.

This clonotype came up a few times. V gene TRBV7-9 combines with J gene TRBJ2-5; possible D gene TRBD2, 5 bases. V lost 1 base to trimming and J lost 1 base, with 10 bases between them. CDR1 and CDR2 from the germline V gene are SEHNR and FQNEAQ (reference sequence). The CDR3 is 15 amino acids. Written as DNA, the CDR3 is TGTGCCAGCAGCTTAGTTCTAGGAGGCCAAGAGACCCAGTACTTC. It codes for CASSLVLGGQETQYF. Looking up the rest from reference TRBV7-9 and TRBJ2-5 gives the full variable domain: DTGVSQNPRHKITKRGQNVTFRCDPISEHNRLYWYRQTLGQGPEFLTYFQNEAQLEKSRLLSDRFSAERPKGSFSTLEIQRTEQGDSAMYLCASSLVLGGQETQYFGPGTRLLVL.

The chain combines TRBV6-1 with TRBJ1-1; 8 nucleotides align to TRBD1. Losses at the gene ends were 5 bases for V and 5 bases for J; bases not matched to a gene: 7. Germline V gives CDR1 MNHNS, CDR2 SASEGT. The CDR3 is made up of 14 amino acids. CDR3 region: CASSPNRDRTEAFF. CDR3 coding DNA: TGTGCCAGCAGTCCCAACCGGGACAGGACTGAAGCTTTCTTT.

The gene calls are TRBV5-1 and TRBJ2-3; 10 nucleotides align to TRBD2. The CDR3 has 16 amino acids. V gave up 2 bases and J gave up 5 bases; unmatched junction bases: 8. CDR1 is SGHRS and CDR2 is YFSETQ in the germline V gene. DNA for the CDR3: TGCGCCAGCAGCTTACAACCGGGACTAGCGATAGATACGCAGTATTTT. The encoded protein is CASSLQPGLAIDTQYF.

This clonotype turned up a few times. This chain joins TRBV30 and TRBJ2-2; TRBD2 might be the D (5 bases). V lost 0 bases to trimming and J lost 0 bases, with 8 bases between them. The CDR3 covers 15 residues. The germline gives CDR1 GTSNPN, CDR2 SVGIG (reference sequence). The CDR3 DNA sequence: TGTGCCTGGAGTGTACTGACTACGAACACCGGGGAGCTGTTTTTT. It specifies CAWSVLTTNTGELFF.

This clonotype was seen a few times. The rearrangement joins TRBV27 to TRBJ1-3, with D unclear. V lost 5 bases and J lost 0, with 5 bases in between. Germline CDR1 is MNHEY and CDR2 is SMNVEV (reference sequence). The CDR3 runs 13 residues. CDR3: CASSPNSGNTIYF. Here the CDR3 DNA reads TGTGCCAGCAGTCCCAACTCTGGAAACACCATATATTTT.

This clonotype was seen only a few times. The chain employs TRBV6-1 and TRBJ2-1, with TRBD2 matching 9 bases. The CDR3 contains 14 residues. In germline, CDR1 is MNHNS, CDR2 SASEGT. After removal of 10 bases from V and 1 base from J, the junction contained 5 bases not matched to a gene. The CDR3 loop reads CATISGGSYNEQFF. The CDR3, as DNA: TGTGCCACGATTAGCGGGGGTTCCTACAATGAGCAGTTCTTC.

The J gene is TRBJ1-2, the V gene TRBV6-1; no definite D call. Germline-derived CDR1 and CDR2 are MNHNS and SASEGT. This CDR3 has 17 residues. V lost 0 bases and J 1 base, leaving 15 bases between the germline ends. This CDR3 is CASSEAHQTTVNYGYTF. CDR3 DNA sequence: TGTGCCAGCAGTGAAGCTCACCAAACCACAGTTAACTATGGCTACACCTTC.

This clonotype has a count of ten or more. The chain recombines TRBV12-3 or TRBV12-4 with TRBJ2-5; tentative D call: TRBD1 (5 bases). The CDR3 is 13 residues long. V shed 4 bases and J shed 5 bases, with 11 bases lying between them. The CDR3 protein is CASSSRVSETQYF. CDR3 DNA: TGTGCCAGCAGTTCCAGGGTATCGGAGACCCAGTACTTC.

The chain carries TRBV27 and TRBJ1-1, with 10 nucleotides matching TRBD1. The CDR3 is 16 amino acids. The J segment lost 5 bases and the V segment lost 6 bases, leaving 12 bases of the junction unmatched. The germline gives CDR1 MNHEY, CDR2 SMNVEV (reference sequence). CDR3 nucleotide sequence: TGTGCCAGCAGGGATCGACAGGGGGCCAGGCGAACTGAAGCTTTCTTT. Translating it yields CASRDRQGARRTEAFF.

This chain joins TRBV27 and TRBJ1-6; 9 positions match TRBD1. Germline CDR1 reads MNHEY; CDR2 reads SMNVEV (reference sequence). This CDR3 is 12 amino acids long. Germline trimming cut 10 bases from V and 8 bases from J; bases unmatched to any gene: 3. The CDR3 sequence: CATGTGYSPLHF. CDR3 nucleotides: TGTGCCACCGGGACAGGGTATTCACCCCTCCACTTT.

The chain combines TRBV7-2 with TRBJ2-1, with 7 positions matching TRBD2. The germline gives CDR1 SGHTA, CDR2 FQGNSA. V trimming: 4 bases; J trimming: 6 bases; junction bases outside the gene matches: 9. The CDR3 is 15 residues long. In DNA form, the CDR3 reads TGTGCCAGCAGCTCCTCCGGGACTACGAGCAATGAGCAGTTCTTC. It encodes CASSSSGTTSNEQFF.

Many counts were recorded for this clonotype. The chain carries TRBV5-1 and TRBJ1-2; unclear D gene. V lost 6 bases to trimming and J lost 7 bases, with 13 bases between them. CDR1 SGHRS and CDR2 YFSETQ come from the germline V gene. The CDR3 has 12 amino acids. CDR3 sequence (DNA): TGCGCCAGCAACGACAACGCTCTTGGCTACACCTTC. It codes for CASNDNALGYTF.

The sample holds many counts of this clonotype. The V call is TRBV5-1, the J call TRBJ2-2, with 8 bases matching TRBD2. The ends lost 7 bases at V and 0 bases at J; junction bases unmatched: 8. Germline lookup yields CDR1 SGHRS and CDR2 YFSETQ. This CDR3 is 16 amino acids long. As DNA, the CDR3 is TGCGCCAGCGGACAAACTAGCGGCACGAACACCGGGGAGCTGTTTTTT. Residues: CASGQTSGTNTGELFF. The variable domain in full, with the rest retrieved from reference TRBV5-1 and TRBJ2-2, is KAGVTQTPRYLIKTRGQQVTLSCSPISGHRSVSWYQQTPGQGLQFLFEYFSETQRNKGNFPGRFSGRQFSNSRSEMNVSTLELGDSALYLCASGQTSGTNTGELFFGEGSRLTVL.